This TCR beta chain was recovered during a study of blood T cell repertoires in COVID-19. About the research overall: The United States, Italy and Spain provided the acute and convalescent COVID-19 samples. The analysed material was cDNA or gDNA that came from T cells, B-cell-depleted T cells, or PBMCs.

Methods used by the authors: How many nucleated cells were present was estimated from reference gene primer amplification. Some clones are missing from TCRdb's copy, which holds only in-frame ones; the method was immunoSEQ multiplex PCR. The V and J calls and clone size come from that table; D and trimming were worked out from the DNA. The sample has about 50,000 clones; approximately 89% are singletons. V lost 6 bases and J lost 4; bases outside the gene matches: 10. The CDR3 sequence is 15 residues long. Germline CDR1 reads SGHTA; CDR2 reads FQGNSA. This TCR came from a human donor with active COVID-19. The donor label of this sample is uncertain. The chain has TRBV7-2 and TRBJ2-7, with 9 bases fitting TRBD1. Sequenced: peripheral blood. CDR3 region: CASREGTGWQYEQYF. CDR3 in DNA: TGTGCCAGCAGGGAGGGGACAGGGTGGCAGTACGAGCAGTACTTC. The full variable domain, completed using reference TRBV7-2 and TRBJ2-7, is GAGVSQSPSNKVTEKGKDVELRCDPISGHTALYWYRQSLGQGLEFLIYFQGNSAPDKSGLPSDRFSAERTGGSVSTLTIQRTQQEDSAVYLCASREGTGWQYEQYFGPGTRLTVT.